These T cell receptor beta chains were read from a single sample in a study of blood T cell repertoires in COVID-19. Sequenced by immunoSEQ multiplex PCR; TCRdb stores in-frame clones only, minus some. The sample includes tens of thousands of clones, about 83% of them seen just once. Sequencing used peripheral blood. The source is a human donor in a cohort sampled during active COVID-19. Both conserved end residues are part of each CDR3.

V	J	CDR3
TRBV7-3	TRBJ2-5	CASSLNPAGGGQETQYF
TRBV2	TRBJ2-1	CASNKGLASGENEQFF
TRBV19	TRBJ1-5	CASSTPGQYYNQPQHF
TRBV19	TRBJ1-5	CASSSGTGDYQPQHF
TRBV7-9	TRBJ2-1	CASSQTGGAVHEQFF
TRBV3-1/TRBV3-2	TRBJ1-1	CASSQGGRGLDTEAFF
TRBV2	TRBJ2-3	CASRRRGRSTDTQYF
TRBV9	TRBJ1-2	CASSSGQGSGYGYTF
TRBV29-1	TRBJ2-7	CSANSRGASGRGYEQYF
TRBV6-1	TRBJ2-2	CASSELAGGTGELFF
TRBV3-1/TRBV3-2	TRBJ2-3	CASSQEGRASGTDTQYF
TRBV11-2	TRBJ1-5	CASSLGAGNNQPQHF
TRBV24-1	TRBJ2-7	CATSGPGQGNEQYF
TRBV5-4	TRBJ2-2	CASSHWVIEGWGTGELFF
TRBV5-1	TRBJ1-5	CASSIGQGNQPQHF
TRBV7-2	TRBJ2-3	CASSPTGRGTDTQYF
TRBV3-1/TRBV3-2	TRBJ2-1	CASSLLAGRARDEQFF
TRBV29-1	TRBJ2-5	CSVVGTGGETQYF
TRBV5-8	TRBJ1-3	CASSPTGGIGNTIYF
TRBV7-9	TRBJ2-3	CASSSTTDTQYF
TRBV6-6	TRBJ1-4	CASSLDRVATNEKLFF
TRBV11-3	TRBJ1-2	CASSFSVGRVYTF
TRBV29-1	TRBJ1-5	CSVEDREGQPQHF
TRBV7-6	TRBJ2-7	CASSLITSGSYEQYF
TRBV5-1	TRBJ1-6	CASSRDRGNSPLHF
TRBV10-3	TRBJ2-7	CAISENSGGAAGREQYF
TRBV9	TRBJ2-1	CASSPHQRESPYNEQFF
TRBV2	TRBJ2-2	CASSGVRRGQGDTGELFF
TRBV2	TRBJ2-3	CASNPPPRGPDTQYF
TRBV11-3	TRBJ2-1	CASSLLFSGRGNNEQFF
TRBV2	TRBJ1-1	CASKRAGGRGNTEAFF
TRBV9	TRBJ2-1	CASSVGGGAYGNEQFF
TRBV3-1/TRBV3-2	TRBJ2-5	CASSAGTGGGETQYF
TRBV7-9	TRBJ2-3	CASSLGRDSSGDTQYF
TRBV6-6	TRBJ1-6	CASSYSRAPESSPLHF
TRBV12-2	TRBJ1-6	CASRLARRTVAKGSPLHF
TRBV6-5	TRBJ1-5	CASSLFFGTGDQPQHF
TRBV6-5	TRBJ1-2	CASSSGTGIGYGYTF
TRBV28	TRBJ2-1	CASKVSGILSYNEQFF
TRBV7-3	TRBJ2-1	CASSPSPRLGVNEQFF
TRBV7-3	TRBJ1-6	CASRRQNNSPLHF
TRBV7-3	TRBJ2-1	CASSALAGGRGNEQFF
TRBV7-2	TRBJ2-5	CASSLTSGLQETQYF
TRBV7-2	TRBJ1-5	CASSPQGGSNQPQHF
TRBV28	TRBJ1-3	CASRVGRDYGNTIYF
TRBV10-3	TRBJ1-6	CAISEGGGSSPLHF
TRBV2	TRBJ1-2	CASSESQNYGYTF
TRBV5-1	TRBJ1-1	CASSLKQGGEAFF
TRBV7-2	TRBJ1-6	CASSPGLNSPLHF
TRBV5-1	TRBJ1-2	CASSLEQGTGGITF
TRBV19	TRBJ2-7	CASRREASAVYEQYF
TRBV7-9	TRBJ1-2	CASSFQLNYGYTF
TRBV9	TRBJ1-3	CASSVEQGARAGNTIYF
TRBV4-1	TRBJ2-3	CASSQGLAWTDTQYF
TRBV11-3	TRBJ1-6	CASSSSSYNSPLHF
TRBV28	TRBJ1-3	CATSRGQGRNTIYF
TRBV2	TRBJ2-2	CASSGGGAGTGELFF
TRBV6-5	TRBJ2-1	CATETRDEQFF
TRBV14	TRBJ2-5	CASSQDGLQETQYF
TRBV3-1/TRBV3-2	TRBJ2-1	CASSQGTGFGVGGNNEQFF